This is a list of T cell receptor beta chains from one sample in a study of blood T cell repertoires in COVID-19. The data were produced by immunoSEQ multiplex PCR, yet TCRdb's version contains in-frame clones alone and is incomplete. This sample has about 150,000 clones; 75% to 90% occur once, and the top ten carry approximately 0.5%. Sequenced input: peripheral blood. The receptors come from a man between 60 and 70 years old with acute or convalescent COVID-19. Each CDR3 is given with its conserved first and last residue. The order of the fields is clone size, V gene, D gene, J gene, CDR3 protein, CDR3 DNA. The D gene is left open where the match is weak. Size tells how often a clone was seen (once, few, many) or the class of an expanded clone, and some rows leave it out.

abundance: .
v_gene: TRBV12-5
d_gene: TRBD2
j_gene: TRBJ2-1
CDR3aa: CASGPGTSGLNEQFF
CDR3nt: TGTGCTAGTGGTCCCGGGACTAGCGGGTTGAATGAGCAGTTCTTC

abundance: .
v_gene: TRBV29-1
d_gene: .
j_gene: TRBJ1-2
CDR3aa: CSVSQILANYGYTF
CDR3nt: TGCAGCGTCTCACAGATACTAGCTAACTATGGCTACACCTTC

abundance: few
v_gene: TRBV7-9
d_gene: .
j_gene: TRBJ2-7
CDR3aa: CASSLAGSNEQYF
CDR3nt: TGTGCCAGCAGCTTGGCAGGGTCGAACGAGCAGTACTTC

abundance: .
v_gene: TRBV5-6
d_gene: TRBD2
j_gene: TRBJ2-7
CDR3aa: CASSAGLAVSSYEQYF
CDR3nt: TGTGCCAGCAGCGCAGGACTAGCGGTTTCGTCCTACGAGCAGTACTTC

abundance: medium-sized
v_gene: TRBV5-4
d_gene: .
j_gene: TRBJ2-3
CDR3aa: CASSLLGTDTQYF
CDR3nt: TGTGCCAGCAGCCTGCTAGGCACAGATACGCAGTATTTT

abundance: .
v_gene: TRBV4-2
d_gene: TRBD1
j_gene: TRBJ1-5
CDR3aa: CASSPGQGGDQPQHF
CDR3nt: TGTGCCAGCAGCCCGGGACAGGGGGGGGATCAGCCCCAGCATTTT

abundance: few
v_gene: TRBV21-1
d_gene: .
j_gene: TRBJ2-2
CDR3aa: CASTPIRQGRTGELFF
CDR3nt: TGTGCCAGCACCCCGATCAGACAGGGGAGGACCGGGGAGCTGTTTTTT

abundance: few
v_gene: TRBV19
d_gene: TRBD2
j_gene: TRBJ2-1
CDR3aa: CASSNSLAGVYNEQFF
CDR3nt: TGTGCCAGTAGTAACAGCCTAGCGGGGGTTTACAATGAGCAGTTCTTC

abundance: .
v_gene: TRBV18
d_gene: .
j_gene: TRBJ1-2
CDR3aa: CASSPPTKANYGYTF
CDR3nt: TGTGCCAGCTCACCACCGACTAAAGCTAACTATGGCTACACCTTC

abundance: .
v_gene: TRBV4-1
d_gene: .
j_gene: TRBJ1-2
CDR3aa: CASSQEWAGGRGYTF
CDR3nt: TGCGCCAGCAGCCAAGAATGGGCCGGAGGCCGAGGCTACACCTTC

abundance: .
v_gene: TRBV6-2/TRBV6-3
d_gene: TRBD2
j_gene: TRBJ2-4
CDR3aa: CASSLKTSGSRLAKNIQYF
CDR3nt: TGTGCCAGCAGTCTCAAGACTAGCGGGAGTCGGTTAGCCAAAAACATTCAGTACTTC

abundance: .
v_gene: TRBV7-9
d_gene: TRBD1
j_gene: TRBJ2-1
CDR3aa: CASSPKYRDRGYNEQFF
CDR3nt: TGTGCCAGCAGCCCTAAGTATAGGGACAGGGGCTACAATGAGCAGTTCTTC

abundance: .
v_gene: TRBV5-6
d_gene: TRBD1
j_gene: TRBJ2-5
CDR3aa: CASSSKGQGLSETQYF
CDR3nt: TGTGCCAGCAGCTCGAAAGGACAGGGCCTTTCAGAGACCCAGTACTTC

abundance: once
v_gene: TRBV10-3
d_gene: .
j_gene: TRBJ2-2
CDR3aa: CAISPTGISGELFF
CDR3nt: TGTGCCATCAGTCCTACAGGGATATCCGGGGAGCTGTTTTTT

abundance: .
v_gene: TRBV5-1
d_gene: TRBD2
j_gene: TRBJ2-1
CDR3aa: CASRLMSGRANEQFF
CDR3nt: TGCGCCAGCAGACTGATGAGCGGGAGGGCCAATGAGCAGTTCTTC

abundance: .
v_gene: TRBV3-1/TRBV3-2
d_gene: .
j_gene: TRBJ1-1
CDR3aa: CASSPFGQDSEAFF
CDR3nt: TGTGCCAGCAGCCCCTTTGGTCAAGATAGTGAAGCTTTCTTT

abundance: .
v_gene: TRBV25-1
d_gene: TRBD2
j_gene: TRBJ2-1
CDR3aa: CASSVSGGAEQFF
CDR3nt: TGTGCCAGCAGTGTTAGCGGGGGGGCCGAGCAGTTCTTC

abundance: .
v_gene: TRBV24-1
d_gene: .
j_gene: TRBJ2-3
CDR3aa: CATSDSGTTDTQYF
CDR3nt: TGTGCCACCAGTGATTCTGGCACCACAGATACGCAGTATTTT

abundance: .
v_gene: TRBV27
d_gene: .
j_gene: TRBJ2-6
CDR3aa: CASRLSGANVLTF
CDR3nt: TGTGCCAGCAGACTCTCTGGGGCCAACGTCCTGACTTTC

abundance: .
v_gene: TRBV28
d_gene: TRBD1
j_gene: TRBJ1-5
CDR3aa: CASSSRDREVGQPQHF
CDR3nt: TGTGCCAGCAGTTCCCGGGACAGGGAAGTAGGTCAGCCCCAGCATTTT

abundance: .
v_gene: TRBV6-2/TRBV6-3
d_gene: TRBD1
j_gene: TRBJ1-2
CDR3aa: CASSYSISPAAGDSNYGYTF
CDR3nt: TGTGCCAGCAGTTACTCGATTAGCCCTGCTGCCGGGGACAGTAACTATGGCTACACCTTC

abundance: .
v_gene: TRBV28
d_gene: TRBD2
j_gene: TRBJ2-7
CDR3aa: CASLPLSSGGPHHSYEQYF
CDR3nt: TGTGCCAGCTTGCCCCTTTCCAGCGGGGGTCCCCACCACTCCTACGAGCAGTACTTC

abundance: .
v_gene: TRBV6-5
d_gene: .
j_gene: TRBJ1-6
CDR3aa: CASTLFAGDNSPLHF
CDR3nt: TGTGCCAGCACCCTTTTCGCAGGGGATAATTCACCCCTCCACTTT

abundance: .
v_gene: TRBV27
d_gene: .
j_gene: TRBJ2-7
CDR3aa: CASSLISTAYEQYF
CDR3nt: TGTGCCAGCAGTTTGATCTCGACAGCCTACGAGCAGTACTTC

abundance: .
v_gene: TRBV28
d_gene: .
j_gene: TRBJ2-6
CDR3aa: CAIEGGANVLTF
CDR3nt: TGTGCCATCGAGGGAGGGGCCAACGTCCTGACTTTC

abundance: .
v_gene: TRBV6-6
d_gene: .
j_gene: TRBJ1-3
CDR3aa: CASSPGGREDTIYF
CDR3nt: TGTGCCAGCAGCCCTGGGGGGCGGGAGGATACCATATATTTT

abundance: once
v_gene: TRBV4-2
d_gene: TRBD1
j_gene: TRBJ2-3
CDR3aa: CASSQRTGGTDTQYF
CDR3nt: TGTGCCAGCAGCCAGAGGACAGGGGGGACAGATACGCAGTATTTT